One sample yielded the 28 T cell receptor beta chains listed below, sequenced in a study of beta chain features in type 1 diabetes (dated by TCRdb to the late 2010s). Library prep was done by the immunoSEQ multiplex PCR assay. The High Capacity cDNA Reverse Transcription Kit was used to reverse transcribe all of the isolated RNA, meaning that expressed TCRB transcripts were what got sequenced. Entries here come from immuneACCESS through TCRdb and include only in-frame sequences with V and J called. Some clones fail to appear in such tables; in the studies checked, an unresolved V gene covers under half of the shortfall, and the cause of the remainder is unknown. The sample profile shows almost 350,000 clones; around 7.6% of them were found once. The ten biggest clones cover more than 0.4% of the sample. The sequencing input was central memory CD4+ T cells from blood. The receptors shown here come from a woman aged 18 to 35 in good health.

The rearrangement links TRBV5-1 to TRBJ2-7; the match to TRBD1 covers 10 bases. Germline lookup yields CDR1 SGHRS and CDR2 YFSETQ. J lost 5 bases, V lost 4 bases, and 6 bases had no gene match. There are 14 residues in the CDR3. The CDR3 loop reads CASSLRTGGDEQYF. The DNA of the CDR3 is TGCGCCAGCAGCCTCCGGACAGGGGGGGACGAGCAGTACTTC.

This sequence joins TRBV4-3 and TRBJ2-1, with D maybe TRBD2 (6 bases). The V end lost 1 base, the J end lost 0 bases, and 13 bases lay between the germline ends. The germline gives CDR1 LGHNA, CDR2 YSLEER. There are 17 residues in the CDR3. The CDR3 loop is CASSQAPSVISYNEQFF. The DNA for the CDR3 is TGCGCCAGCAGCCAAGCCCCTAGCGTAATCTCCTACAATGAGCAGTTCTTC.

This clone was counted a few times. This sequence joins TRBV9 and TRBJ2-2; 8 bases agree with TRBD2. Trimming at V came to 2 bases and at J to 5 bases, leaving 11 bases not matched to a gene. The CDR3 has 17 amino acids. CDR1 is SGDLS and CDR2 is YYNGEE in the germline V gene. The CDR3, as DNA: TGTGCCAGCAGCGTCCACCCGAGCGGGAGTGGTACCGGGGAGCTGTTTTTT. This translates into CASSVHPSGSGTGELFF.

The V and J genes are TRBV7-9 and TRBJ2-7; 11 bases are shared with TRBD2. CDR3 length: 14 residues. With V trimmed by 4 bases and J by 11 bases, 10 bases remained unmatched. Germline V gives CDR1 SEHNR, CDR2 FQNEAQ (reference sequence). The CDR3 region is CASSSGTSGLTEYF. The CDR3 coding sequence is TGTGCCAGCAGCTCGGGGACTAGCGGCCTTACGGAGTACTTC.

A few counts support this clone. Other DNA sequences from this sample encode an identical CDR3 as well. This CDR3 reads CASSLSGGPGANVLTF. For the CDR3, the DNA is TGTGCCAGCAGTTTATCGGGGGGTCCTGGGGCCAACGTCCTGACTTTC. The genes are TRBV28 and TRBJ2-6; 7 bases align to TRBD2. The CDR3 has 16 residues. CDR1 and CDR2 from the germline V gene are MDHEN and SYDVKM. Unmatched junction bases numbered 2, after V lost 1 base and J lost 2 bases.

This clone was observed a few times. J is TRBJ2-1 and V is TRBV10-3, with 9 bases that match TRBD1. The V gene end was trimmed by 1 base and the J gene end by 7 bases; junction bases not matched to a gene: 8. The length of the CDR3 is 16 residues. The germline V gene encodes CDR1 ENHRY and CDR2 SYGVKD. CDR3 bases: TGTGCCATCAGTGAGTACAGGGGGCGAGATATAAATGAGCAGTTCTTC. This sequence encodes CAISEYRGRDINEQFF.

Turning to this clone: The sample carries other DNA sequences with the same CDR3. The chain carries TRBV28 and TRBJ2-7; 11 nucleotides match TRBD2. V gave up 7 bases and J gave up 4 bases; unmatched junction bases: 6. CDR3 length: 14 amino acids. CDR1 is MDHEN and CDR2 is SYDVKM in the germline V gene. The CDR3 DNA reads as TGTGCCAGCAAGATAGGGACTAGCGGATACGAGCAGTACTTC. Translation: CASKIGTSGYEQYF. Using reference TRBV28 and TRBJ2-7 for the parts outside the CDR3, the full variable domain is DVKVTQSSRYLVKRTGEKVFLECVQDMDHENMFWYRQDPGLGLRLIYFSYDVKMKEKGDIPEGYSVSREKKERFSLILESASTNQTSMYLCASKIGTSGYEQYFGPGTRLTVT.

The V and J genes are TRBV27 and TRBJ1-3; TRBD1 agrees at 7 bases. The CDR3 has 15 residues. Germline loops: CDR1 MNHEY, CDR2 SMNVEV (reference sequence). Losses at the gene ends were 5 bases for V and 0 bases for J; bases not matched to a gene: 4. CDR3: CASSKQGSSGNTIYF. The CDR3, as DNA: TGTGCCAGCAGTAAACAGGGGAGCTCTGGAAACACCATATATTTT.

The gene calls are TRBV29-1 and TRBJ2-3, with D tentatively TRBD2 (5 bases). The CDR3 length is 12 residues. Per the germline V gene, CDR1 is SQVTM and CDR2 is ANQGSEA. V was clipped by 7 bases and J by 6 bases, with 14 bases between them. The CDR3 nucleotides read TGCAGCGCCCGGCGGGCAATCGATACGCAGTATTTT. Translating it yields CSARRAIDTQYF.

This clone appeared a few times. The CDR3 sequence: CAISEKGGGGGQPQHF. The CDR3 DNA sequence: TGTGCCATCAGTGAAAAGGGTGGGGGGGGCGGTCAGCCCCAGCATTTT. The chain uses TRBV10-3 and TRBJ1-5; the D gene is possibly TRBD1 (6 bases). Germline V gene lookup returns CDR1 ENHRY and CDR2 SYGVKD. The CDR3 length is 16 residues. Between the trimmed V and J ends, which lost 3 bases and 6 bases, there was a span of 18 bases.

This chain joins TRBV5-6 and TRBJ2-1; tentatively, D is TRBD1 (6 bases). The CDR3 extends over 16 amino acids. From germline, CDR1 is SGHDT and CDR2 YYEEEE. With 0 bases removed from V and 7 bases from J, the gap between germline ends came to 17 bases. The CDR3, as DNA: TGTGCCAGCAGCTTGGATCCGGTCAGGGGTGTAAATGAGCAGTTCTTC. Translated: CASSLDPVRGVNEQFF.

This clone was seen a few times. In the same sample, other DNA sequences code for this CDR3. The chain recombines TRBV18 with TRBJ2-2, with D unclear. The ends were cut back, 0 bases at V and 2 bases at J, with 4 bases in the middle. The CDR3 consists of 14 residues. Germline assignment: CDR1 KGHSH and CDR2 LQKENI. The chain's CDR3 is CASSPPTNTGELFF. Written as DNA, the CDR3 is TGTGCCAGCTCACCACCGACCAACACCGGGGAGCTGTTTTTT.

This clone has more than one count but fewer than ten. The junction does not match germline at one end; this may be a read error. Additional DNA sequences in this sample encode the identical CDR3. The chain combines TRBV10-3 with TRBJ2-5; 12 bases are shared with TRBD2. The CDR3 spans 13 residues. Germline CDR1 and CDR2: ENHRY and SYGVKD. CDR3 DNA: TGTGCCAGCAGTACTAGCGGGAGGGAGACCCAGTACTTC. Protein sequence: CASSTSGRETQYF.

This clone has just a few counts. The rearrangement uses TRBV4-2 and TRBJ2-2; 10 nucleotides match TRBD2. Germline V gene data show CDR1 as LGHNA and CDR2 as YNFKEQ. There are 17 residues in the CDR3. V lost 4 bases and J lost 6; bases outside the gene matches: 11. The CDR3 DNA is TGTGCCAGCAGCCCCCATAGGAGGACTAGCGGTTCCGGGGAGCTGTTTTTT. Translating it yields CASSPHRRTSGSGELFF.

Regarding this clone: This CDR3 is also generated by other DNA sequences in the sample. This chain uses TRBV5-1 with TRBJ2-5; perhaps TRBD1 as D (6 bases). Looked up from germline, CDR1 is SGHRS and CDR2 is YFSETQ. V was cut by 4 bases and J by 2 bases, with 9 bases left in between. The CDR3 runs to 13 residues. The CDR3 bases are TGCGCCAGCAGCCCTACAGGGCAAGAGACCCAGTACTTC. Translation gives CASSPTGQETQYF. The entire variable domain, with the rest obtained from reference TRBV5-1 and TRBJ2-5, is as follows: KAGVTQTPRYLIKTRGQQVTLSCSPISGHRSVSWYQQTPGQGLQFLFEYFSETQRNKGNFPGRFSGRQFSNSRSEMNVSTLELGDSALYLCASSPTGQETQYFGPGTRLLVL.

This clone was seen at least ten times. The CDR3 protein is CASSTNYGGISEQYF. CDR3 bases: TGTGCCAGCAGTACCAACTACGGAGGTATCTCCGAGCAGTACTTC. The chain combines TRBV7-9 with TRBJ2-7; weak D call: TRBD2 (5 bases). The V end lost 6 bases, the J end lost 6 bases, and 21 bases lay between the germline ends. The CDR3 consists of 15 residues. Germline V gene data show CDR1 as SEHNR and CDR2 as FQNEAQ (reference sequence).

This chain's CDR3 is CASSKQDGSYEQYF. The CDR3 nucleotides read TGTGCCAGCAGCAAACAGGACGGGTCCTACGAGCAGTACTTC. The V call is TRBV7-3, the J call TRBJ2-7; D possibly corresponds to TRBD1 (5 bases). This CDR3 is 14 amino acids long. Germline CDR1 is SGHTA and CDR2 is FQGTGA. V lost 5 bases and J lost 1, with 12 bases in between.

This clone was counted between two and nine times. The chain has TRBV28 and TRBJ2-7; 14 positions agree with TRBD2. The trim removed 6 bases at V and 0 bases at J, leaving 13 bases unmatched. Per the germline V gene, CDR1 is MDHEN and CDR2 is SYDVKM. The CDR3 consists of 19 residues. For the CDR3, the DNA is TGTGCCAGCAGATCTCTCAGACTAGCGGGAGGGATTAGCTCCTACGAGCAGTACTTC. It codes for CASRSLRLAGGISSYEQYF.

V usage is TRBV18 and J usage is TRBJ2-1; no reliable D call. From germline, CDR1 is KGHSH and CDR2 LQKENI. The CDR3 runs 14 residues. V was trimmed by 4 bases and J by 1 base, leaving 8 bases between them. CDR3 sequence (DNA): TGTGCCAGCTCACTAGACCAGTCCTACAATGAGCAGTTCTTC. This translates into CASSLDQSYNEQFF.

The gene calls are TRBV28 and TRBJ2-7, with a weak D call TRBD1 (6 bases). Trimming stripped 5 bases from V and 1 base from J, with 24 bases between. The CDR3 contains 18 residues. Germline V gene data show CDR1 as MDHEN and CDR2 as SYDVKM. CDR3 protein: CASSTLLRLRTDSYEQYF. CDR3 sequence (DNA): TGTGCCAGCAGTACCCTCCTCCGCCTTAGGACAGATTCCTACGAGCAGTACTTC.

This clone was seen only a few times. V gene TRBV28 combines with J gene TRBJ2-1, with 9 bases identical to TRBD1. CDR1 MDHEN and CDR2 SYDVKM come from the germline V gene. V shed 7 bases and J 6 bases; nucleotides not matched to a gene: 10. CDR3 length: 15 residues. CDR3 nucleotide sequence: TGTGCCAGCACTGACCCAGGGACAGGGATCAATGAGCAGTTCTTC. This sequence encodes CASTDPGTGINEQFF.

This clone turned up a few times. The CDR3 DNA is TGTGCCACCAGCAGAGGGGGACTGGCCTACAATGAGCAGTTCTTC. Its translation is CATSRGGLAYNEQFF. This chain links TRBV15 with TRBJ2-1, with D tentatively TRBD2 (6 bases). This CDR3 has 15 residues. V was cut by 1 base and J by 2 bases, with 9 bases left in between. The germline CDR1 and CDR2 sequences are LNHNV and YYDKDF (reference sequence). Together with reference TRBV15 and TRBJ2-1, the CDR3 gives the full variable domain: DAMVIQNPRYQVTQFGKPVTLSCSQTLNHNVMYWYQQKSSQAPKLLFHYYDKDFNNEADTPDNFQSRRPNTSFCFLDIRSPGLGDTAMYLCATSRGGLAYNEQFFGPGTRLTVL.

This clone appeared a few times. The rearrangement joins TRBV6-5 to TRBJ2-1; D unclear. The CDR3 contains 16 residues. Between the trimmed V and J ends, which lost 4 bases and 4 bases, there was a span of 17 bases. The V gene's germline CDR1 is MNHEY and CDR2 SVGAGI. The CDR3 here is CASSSVAVVQYNEQFF. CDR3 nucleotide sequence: TGTGCCAGCAGTTCCGTCGCTGTGGTCCAATACAATGAGCAGTTCTTC.

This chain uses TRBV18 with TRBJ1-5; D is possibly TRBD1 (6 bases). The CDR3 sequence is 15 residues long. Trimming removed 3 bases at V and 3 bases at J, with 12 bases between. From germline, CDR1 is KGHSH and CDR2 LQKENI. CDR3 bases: TGTGCCAGCTCACCGGGACAAGCAAACAATCAGCCCCAGCATTTT. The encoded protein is CASSPGQANNQPQHF.

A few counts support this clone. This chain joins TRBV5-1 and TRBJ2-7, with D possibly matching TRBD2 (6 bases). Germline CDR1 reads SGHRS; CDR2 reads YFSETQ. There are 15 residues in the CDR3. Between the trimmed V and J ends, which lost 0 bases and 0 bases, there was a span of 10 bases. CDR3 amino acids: CASSLEYGSSYEQYF. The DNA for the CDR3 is TGCGCCAGCAGCTTGGAGTACGGGAGCTCCTACGAGCAGTACTTC.

Here the CDR3 DNA reads TGTGCCATCAGTCCCCCGGGGCAGGGACTAGGCGAGCAGTACTTC. Translated: CAISPPGQGLGEQYF. The chain has TRBV10-3 and TRBJ2-7, with 8 positions matching TRBD2. The CDR3 has 15 amino acids. CDR1 is ENHRY, CDR2 SYGVKD, per germline. Trimming took 5 bases from V and 6 from J; bases not matched to a gene: 12.

The CDR3, as DNA: TGCAGTGCGCCGACTACCTACGAGCAGTACTTC. This translates into CSAPTTYEQYF. The chain combines TRBV20-1 with TRBJ2-7; tentative D call: TRBD2 (5 bases). Germline CDR1 reads DFQATT; CDR2 reads SNEGSKA (reference sequence). Trimming cost V 6 bases and J 2 bases, with 8 bases left between them. This CDR3 spans 11 amino acids.

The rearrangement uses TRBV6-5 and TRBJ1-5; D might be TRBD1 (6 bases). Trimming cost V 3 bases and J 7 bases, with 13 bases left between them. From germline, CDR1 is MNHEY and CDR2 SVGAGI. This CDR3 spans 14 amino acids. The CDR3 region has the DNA TGTGCCAGCAGTTATTTGGGGCAGGGGCAGCCCCAGCATTTT. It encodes CASSYLGQGQPQHF.